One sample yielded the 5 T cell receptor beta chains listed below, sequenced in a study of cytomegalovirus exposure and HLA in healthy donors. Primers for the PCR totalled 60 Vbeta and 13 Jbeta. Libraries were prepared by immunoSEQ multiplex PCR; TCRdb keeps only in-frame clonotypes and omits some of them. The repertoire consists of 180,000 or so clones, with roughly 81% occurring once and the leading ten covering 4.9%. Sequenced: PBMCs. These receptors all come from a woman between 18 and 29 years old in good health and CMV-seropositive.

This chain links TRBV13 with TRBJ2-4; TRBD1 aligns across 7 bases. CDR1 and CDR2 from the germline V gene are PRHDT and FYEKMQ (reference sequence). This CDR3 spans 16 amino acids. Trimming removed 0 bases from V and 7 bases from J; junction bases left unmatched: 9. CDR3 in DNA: TGTGCCAGCAGCTTAGGCAGGGGGATCATAGGGAACATTCAGTACTTC. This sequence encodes CASSLGRGIIGNIQYF.

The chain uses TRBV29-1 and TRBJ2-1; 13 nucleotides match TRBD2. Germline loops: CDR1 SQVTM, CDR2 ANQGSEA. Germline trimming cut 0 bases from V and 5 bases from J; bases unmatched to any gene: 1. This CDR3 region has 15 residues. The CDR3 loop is CSVEDGTSGDNEQFF. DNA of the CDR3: TGCAGCGTTGAAGATGGGACTAGCGGGGACAATGAGCAGTTCTTC.

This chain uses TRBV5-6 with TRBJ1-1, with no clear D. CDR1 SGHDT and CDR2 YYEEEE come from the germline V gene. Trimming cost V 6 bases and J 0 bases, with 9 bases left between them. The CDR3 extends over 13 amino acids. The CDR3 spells CASKAAMNTEAFF. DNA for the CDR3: TGTGCCAGCAAAGCGGCCATGAACACTGAAGCTTTCTTT.

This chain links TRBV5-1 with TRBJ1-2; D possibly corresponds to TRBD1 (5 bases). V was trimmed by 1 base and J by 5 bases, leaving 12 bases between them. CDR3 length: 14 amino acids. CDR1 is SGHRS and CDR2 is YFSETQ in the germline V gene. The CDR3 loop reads CASSLLGQVYGYTF. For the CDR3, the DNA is TGCGCCAGCAGCTTGTTGGGGCAAGTTTATGGCTACACCTTC.

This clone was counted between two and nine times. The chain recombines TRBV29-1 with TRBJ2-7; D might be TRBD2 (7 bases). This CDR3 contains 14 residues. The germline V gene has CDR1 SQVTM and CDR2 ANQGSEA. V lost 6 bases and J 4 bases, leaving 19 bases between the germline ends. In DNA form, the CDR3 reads TGCAGCGTGGCGGAGGGGGGGCCGATGTACGAGCAGTACTTC. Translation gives CSVAEGGPMYEQYF.